This T cell receptor (beta chain) was found in a study of identical twins. The study, taken as a whole, reports: The same donors were not followed; conclusions instead depended on cross-sectional statistical analysis.

The CDR3 length is 18 residues. V was pared by 2 bases and J by 0 bases, with 8 bases of the junction left unmatched. Looked up from germline, CDR1 is MNHEY and CDR2 is SMNVEV (reference sequence). Worth noting for this clonotype: Its antigen is unidentified.

TCRdb processed the 5' RACE reads anew with MiXCR; each CDR3 protein has one entry. The table shows 310,000 or so distinct CDR3 sequences, with roughly 10% occurring only once. These data were also filed under a second study, of yellow fever vaccine responses in identical twins. From that paper: In identical twins, vaccine T cell responses appeared partly shared and partly individual.

The sequence was obtained from a woman between 18 and 30 years old in good health. Specimen: CD8+ T cells sorted from blood. The chain links TRBV27 to TRBJ2-1, with 9 bases aligning to TRBD2. CDR3 in amino acids: CASSLQASGTLSYNEQFF. DNA for the CDR3: TGTGCCAGCAGTTTACAGGCTAGCGGGACTCTCTCCTACAATGAGCAGTTCTTC.